This T cell receptor beta chain was sequenced during a study of chemoradiotherapy in HPV16-positive cancers. Of note for this clone: Its antigen is unidentified.

General study findings and limits: Better recurrence-free survival went with HPV-responsive T-cell expansion in HPV16-positive patients. HPV-specific T cells were functionally defined from only a couple of HPV16-positive patients. During treatment, candidate HPV-specific clones and E7-related motifs expanded in tumor.

TCRdb's table, derived via immunoSEQ multiplex PCR, lists solely in-frame clones and lacks some. The repertoire holds 7,500 to 9,500 clones, about 75% seen once, with 38% in the top ten. This CDR3 spans 21 amino acids. CDR1 and CDR2 (germline): SGHVS, FQNEAQ. Unmatched junction bases numbered 22, after V lost 7 bases and J lost 0 bases. The source was tumor tissue, collected from a patient who underwent chemoradiotherapy. The V gene is TRBV7-8, the J gene TRBJ2-1; 9 bases agree with TRBD2. The TCR comes from a human donor with HPV-associated anogenital cancer. CDR3 DNA: TGTGCCAGCACCACGCCTAGTAATGCGCGGGGGGGAAGGAGCTCCTACAATGAGCAGTTCTTC. This encodes CASTTPSNARGGRSSYNEQFF.